Presented here are 28 T cell receptor beta chains from one specimen sequenced in a study of T-cell reconstitution after alpha-beta-depleted transplantation in children (TCRdb year 2016). Library creation used PCR. Instrument on record: Illumina HiSeq 2500. To normalize quantification of the TCRbeta repertoire, the TCR libraries were built with molecular barcoding that relied on unique molecular identifiers. TCRdb took the public reads, trimmed them with fastp at Q25, ran MiXCR for clone calling and kept in-frame beta chains. Each entry is one CDR3 protein sequence, shown with its most common DNA and genes. This sample lists more than 200,000 distinct CDR3 sequences; around 9.2% were detected once. Jointly, the top ten make up 35% of the sample. Sample treatment or condition, as interpreted from the label and publication: allogeneic hematopoietic cell transplantation with graft depleted of TCRalphabeta T cells and CD19 B cells.

The source was PBMCs, mostly from graft donor cells, collected 360 days after TCRalphabeta/CD19-depleted stem cell transplant. The receptors were gathered from a male patient between 2 and 10 years old who had a stem cell transplant for acute myeloid leukemia, so the T cells may come from the graft donor.

The chain links TRBV4-3 to TRBJ2-7; 7 nucleotides match TRBD2. Germline V gives CDR1 LGHNA, CDR2 YSLEER. The CDR3 length is 13 residues. The J segment lost 7 bases and the V segment lost 1 base, leaving 4 bases of the junction unmatched. CDR3 DNA sequence: TGCGCCAGCAGCCAAGTACGCGGGAGAGAGCAGTACTTC. It encodes CASSQVRGREQYF.

This clonotype was picked up many times. This chain uses TRBV12-3 or TRBV12-4 with TRBJ2-3, with 10 bases identical to TRBD2. CDR3 length: 16 residues. The ends lost 5 bases at V and 2 bases at J; junction bases unmatched: 7. Here the CDR3 DNA reads TGTGCCAGCAGTCCGCGGACTAGCGGAGCCACAGATACGCAGTATTTT. This translates into CASSPRTSGATDTQYF.

This clonotype was detected many times. This rearrangement joins TRBV19 to TRBJ2-2, with D possibly TRBD1 on 5 matching bases. V dropped 3 bases and J dropped 7 bases, with 9 bases sitting between them. This CDR3 is built from 13 residues. CDR1 LNHDA and CDR2 SQIVND come from the germline V gene (reference sequence). The CDR3 sequence: CASSIPGYGELFF. The CDR3 DNA is TGTGCCAGTAGTATCCCAGGGTACGGGGAGCTGTTTTTT.

This clonotype was recorded many times. The chain is built from TRBV29-1 and TRBJ2-5; TRBD1 matches at 9 bases. After removal of 0 bases from V and 4 bases from J, the junction contained 3 bases not matched to a gene. From germline, CDR1 is SQVTM and CDR2 ANQGSEA. The CDR3 consists of 14 residues. CDR3 residues: CSVEDEGQGETQYF. In nucleotides, the CDR3 is TGCAGCGTTGAAGACGAGGGACAGGGAGAGACCCAGTACTTC.

This clonotype was seen a handful of times. The J gene is TRBJ1-1, the V gene TRBV10-3, with D possibly being TRBD1 (6 bases). The V gene lost 7 bases and the J gene lost 0 bases, with 9 bases spanning the gap. The CDR3 consists of 13 residues. Looked up from germline, CDR1 is ENHRY and CDR2 is SYGVKD. The CDR3 here is CAITGQLNTEAFF. The CDR3, as DNA: TGTGCCATCACCGGACAGCTGAACACTGAAGCTTTCTTT.

In its sample, this clonotype was seen many times. This chain connects TRBV20-1 to TRBJ2-7; no firm D call. The CDR3 runs 13 residues. The ends were cut back, 0 bases at V and 4 bases at J, with 10 bases in the middle. CDR1 and CDR2 from the germline V gene are DFQATT and SNEGSKA (reference sequence). As DNA, the CDR3 is TGCAGTGCTAGAGATCTGAAGGTGTACGAGCAGTACTTC. Translation gives CSARDLKVYEQYF.

This clonotype showed up just a few times. The gene calls are TRBV7-2 and TRBJ2-3; D gene uncertain. This CDR3 spans 14 amino acids. Trimming cost V 8 bases and J 2 bases, with 14 bases left between them. The germline gives CDR1 SGHTA, CDR2 FQGNSA. As DNA, the CDR3 is TGTGCCAGCTCCGACATCCCACTCACAGATACGCAGTATTTT. It encodes CASSDIPLTDTQYF. Combining the CDR3 with reference TRBV7-2 and TRBJ2-3 gives the whole variable domain GAGVSQSPSNKVTEKGKDVELRCDPISGHTALYWYRQSLGQGLEFLIYFQGNSAPDKSGLPSDRFSAERTGGSVSTLTIQRTQQEDSAVYLCASSDIPLTDTQYFGPGTRLTVL.

The chain combines TRBV12-3 or TRBV12-4 with TRBJ2-3; perhaps TRBD2 as D (6 bases). V dropped 4 bases and J dropped 2 bases, with 16 bases sitting between them. The CDR3 is 16 amino acids. The CDR3 loop is CASSSDYINPTDTQYF. CDR3 in DNA: TGTGCCAGCAGTTCGGACTATATAAATCCCACAGATACGCAGTATTTT.

The genes are TRBV5-5 and TRBJ2-7; 9 positions agree with TRBD1. Trimming cost V 5 bases and J 3 bases; bases outside gene matches: 9. The germline CDR1 and CDR2 sequences are SGHKS and YYEKEE (reference sequence). CDR3 length equals 15 residues. Written as DNA, the CDR3 is TGTGCCAGCAGTTATGGACAGGGGCTCTTCTACGAGCAGTACGTC. Translated: CASSYGQGLFYEQYV.

As regards this clonotype: This sequence may be a read error, since a much larger clone differs from it by one base. The chain employs TRBV5-6 and TRBJ2-3; possible D gene TRBD2, 6 bases. Deletions cut 1 base from V and 1 base from J, with 10 bases between. The CDR3 is 15 amino acids. The V gene's germline CDR1 is SGHDT and CDR2 YYEEEE. The CDR3 protein is CASSLWPGGTDTQYF. The CDR3 DNA follows: TGTGCCAGCAGCTTGTGGCCGGGGGGCACAGATACGCAGTATTTT.

This clonotype was found a few times. The chain uses TRBV5-1 and TRBJ2-5, with TRBD1 identical over 8 bases. V trimming: 3 bases; J trimming: 4 bases; junction bases outside the gene matches: 5. CDR1 is SGHRS and CDR2 is YFSETQ in the germline V gene. There are 14 residues in the CDR3. CDR3 protein: CASSYDRGGETQYF. DNA of the CDR3: TGCGCCAGCAGCTACGACAGGGGAGGAGAGACCCAGTACTTC.

The gene calls are TRBV7-4 and TRBJ2-2; 12 bases agree with TRBD2. Per the germline V gene, CDR1 is SGHVT and CDR2 is SQSDAQ. The CDR3 runs 16 residues. J was trimmed by 6 bases and V by 5 bases; bases with no gene match: 7. For the CDR3, the DNA is TGTGCCAGCAGCCGACTAGCGGGGGAGGTAGCCGGGGAGCTGTTTTTT. Translated, it gives CASSRLAGEVAGELFF.

This clonotype was found many times. V and J are TRBV20-1 and TRBJ2-3, with D tentatively TRBD2 (7 bases). CDR3 length: 14 amino acids. The ends were cut back, 6 bases at V and 6 bases at J, with 19 bases in the middle. The germline V gene has CDR1 DFQATT and CDR2 SNEGSKA (reference sequence). The CDR3 reads CSAIPSGGPDTQYF. CDR3 in DNA: TGCAGTGCAATCCCATCCGGGGGGCCGGATACGCAGTATTTT.

This clonotype was counted many times. The chain combines TRBV29-1 with TRBJ2-5, with TRBD2 identical over 9 bases. The ends lost 3 bases at V and 3 bases at J; junction bases unmatched: 5. The length of the CDR3 is 14 residues. Germline values: CDR1 SQVTM, CDR2 ANQGSEA. The CDR3 DNA follows: TGCAGCGTTGAGCTAGCGGGATTCGAAGAGACCCAGTACTTC. This sequence encodes CSVELAGFEETQYF.

There are a few counts of this clonotype. V usage is TRBV11-2 and J usage is TRBJ2-1, with D unclear. In germline, CDR1 is SGHAT, CDR2 FQNNGV. The CDR3 runs 11 residues. V lost 4 bases and J lost 9, with 7 bases in between. The DNA for the CDR3 is TGTGCCAGCAGCTACATCGGTGAGCAGTTCTTC. Protein product: CASSYIGEQFF.

At least ten counts were recorded for this clonotype. The genes are TRBV12-3 or TRBV12-4 and TRBJ2-2, with D unresolved. CDR3 length: 13 residues. The V and J ends lost 5 bases and 0 bases respectively, with 4 bases between them. The CDR3 sequence is CASSPTNTGELFF. The CDR3 nucleotides read TGTGCCAGCAGTCCGACGAACACCGGGGAGCTGTTTTTT.

This clonotype was seen repeatedly, ten times or more. This chain joins TRBV10-3 and TRBJ2-1; TRBD1 matches at 9 bases. CDR1 is ENHRY and CDR2 is SYGVKD in the germline V gene. The junction had 10 bases not matched to a gene; V was cut back by 6 bases and J by 4 bases. This CDR3 is built from 16 residues. The CDR3, as DNA: TGTGCCATCAGCAAAGACAGGGGGTTTACTTACAATGAGCAGTTCTTC. Translated: CAISKDRGFTYNEQFF.

This sequence joins TRBV2 and TRBJ1-5, with 7 bases that match TRBD1. This CDR3 region has 17 residues. J lost 4 bases, V lost 0 bases, and 9 bases had no gene match. Germline CDR1 and CDR2: SNHLY and FYNNEI. For the CDR3, the DNA is TGTGCCAGCAGTGAAGCGCTTGGAGGGGGCAGGAATCAGCCCCAGCATTTT. This sequence encodes CASSEALGGGRNQPQHF. Variable domain in full (rest from reference TRBV2 and TRBJ1-5): EPEVTQTPSHQVTQMGQEVILRCVPISNHLYFYWYRQILGQKVEFLVSFYNNEISEKSEIFDDQFSVERPDGSNFTLKIRSTKLEDSAMYFCASSEALGGGRNQPQHFGDGTRLSIL.

This chain connects TRBV18 to TRBJ1-2; D gene uncertain. The CDR3 spans 14 residues. Trimming removed 2 bases from V and 1 base from J, with 8 bases in between. Germline assignment: CDR1 KGHSH and CDR2 LQKENI. This CDR3 reads CASSPREYNYGYTF. CDR3 DNA: TGTGCCAGCTCACCAAGGGAGTATAACTATGGCTACACCTTC.

This clonotype appeared a few times. The chain uses TRBV4-3 and TRBJ2-6; D uncertain. This CDR3 has 16 residues. Between the trimmed V and J ends, which lost 0 bases and 3 bases, there was a span of 9 bases. Germline CDR1 LGHNA, CDR2 YSLEER. This CDR3 is CASSQESWGGANVLTF. The CDR3 bases are TGCGCCAGCAGCCAAGAGAGTTGGGGTGGGGCCAACGTCCTGACTTTC.

This clonotype was seen a few times. The rearrangement uses TRBV5-6 and TRBJ2-5, with 15 bases fitting TRBD2. The ends lost 3 bases at V and 5 bases at J; junction bases unmatched: 17. Germline CDR1 and CDR2: SGHDT and YYEEEE. The CDR3 sequence is 20 residues long. For the CDR3, the DNA is TGTGCCAGCAGCTCCTCCTACATTCCGGGACTAGCGGGAGGAACGGAGACCCAGTACTTC. Amino acids: CASSSSYIPGLAGGTETQYF.

This clonotype was observed a few times. V and J are TRBV7-9 and TRBJ2-1, with 10 bases lining up with TRBD2. Germline V gene sequence: CDR1 SEHNR, CDR2 FQNEAQ (reference sequence). The CDR3 length is 16 residues. V shed 5 bases and J 5 bases; nucleotides not matched to a gene: 9. CDR3 protein: CASSNMGLANNNEQFF. The DNA for the CDR3 is TGTGCCAGCAGCAATATGGGACTAGCGAACAACAATGAGCAGTTCTTC.

The chain recombines TRBV7-2 with TRBJ1-1; weak D call: TRBD1 (5 bases). Germline lookup yields CDR1 SGHTA and CDR2 FQGNSA. Trimming took off 2 bases at V and 0 bases at J, with 13 bases between the two ends. This CDR3 has 16 amino acids. CDR3 residues: CASSLMAGTMNTEAFF. CDR3 nucleotides: TGTGCCAGCAGCTTAATGGCAGGGACTATGAACACTGAAGCTTTCTTT.

With regard to this clonotype: An end of the junction does not agree with germline; a read error may underlie this. The J gene is TRBJ2-1, the V gene TRBV20-1, with D tentatively TRBD2 (6 bases). Germline assignment: CDR1 DFQATT and CDR2 SNEGSKA (reference sequence). The CDR3 totals 14 residues. CDR3 sequence (DNA): TGCTGTGCTACAAGCGGGCGAGCCTACAATGAGCAGTTCTTC. It specifies CCATSGRAYNEQFF.

There are a few counts of this clonotype. The chain recombines TRBV12-3 or TRBV12-4 with TRBJ2-1; 9 nucleotides match TRBD1. V was pared by 5 bases and J by 9 bases, with 8 bases of the junction left unmatched. The CDR3 has 14 residues. CDR3 loop: CASSSGQGRTEQFF. CDR3 DNA: TGTGCCAGCAGTAGCGGACAGGGGAGAACTGAGCAGTTCTTC.

The sample holds many counts of this clonotype. The CDR3 nucleotides are TGCAGTGCTACAGGGAGAGCAGACTACGAGCAGTACGTC. This codes for CSATGRADYEQYV. The rearrangement links TRBV20-1 to TRBJ2-7; D may be TRBD1 or TRBD2 (5 bases each). The germline V gene has CDR1 DFQATT and CDR2 SNEGSKA (reference sequence). This CDR3 contains 13 residues. The germline V and J ends were trimmed by 4 bases and 3 bases, with 13 bases remaining between them.

The V call is TRBV12-3 or TRBV12-4, the J call TRBJ2-7; TRBD1 aligns across 7 bases. The CDR3 is 14 residues long. The V and J ends lost 7 bases and 3 bases, in that order; junction bases with no gene match: 9. For the CDR3, the DNA is TGTGCCAGCACCACGGGACAGAACCTCTACGAGCAGTACTTC. Translation: CASTTGQNLYEQYF.

This clonotype was seen many times. This rearrangement joins TRBV20-1 to TRBJ1-4; D call uncertain. The V end lost 3 bases, the J end lost 4 bases, and 9 bases lay between the germline ends. Germline V CDR1 and CDR2: DFQATT, SNEGSKA (reference sequence). The CDR3 has 13 amino acids. The CDR3 spells CSASRQSNEKLFF. The CDR3 coding sequence is TGCAGTGCTAGTCGGCAGAGTAATGAAAAACTGTTTTTT.